The clone carrying this TCR beta chain was seen more than once but under ten times. Antigen specificity is unknown. This entry is derived from a study of T cells after yellow fever vaccination. Study in general: Preparation used SMART-Seq v4 Ultra Low Input for the low-cell-number fractions. Findings of the study overall: Post-booster repertoires again held most primary-vaccination clones (about 96% CD4, around 90% CD8). Peak timing came faster in the weaker secondary response, day 5 versus 15.

The study made its TCR cDNA through 5'RACE template switching. That step introduced a universal primer site along with UMIs. TCRdb re-called the 5' RACE reads through MiXCR, storing one row per CDR3 protein. The table lists fewer than 650,000 distinct CDR3 sequences, around a fifth of them singletons. Trimming pared 0 bases from V and 0 bases from J, leaving 9 bases between. The CDR3 has 15 residues. Germline V CDR1 and CDR2: LGHNA, YSLEER. The material was PBMCs, obtained roughly 23 days after the first yellow fever vaccination. The TCR comes from a man between 18 and 35 years old who received the YFV17D yellow fever vaccine. The J gene is TRBJ2-7, the V gene TRBV4-3; D is possibly TRBD1 (6 bases). The CDR3 sequence: CASSQDGDTSYEQYF. The CDR3 nucleotides are TGCGCCAGCAGCCAAGATGGGGACACCTCCTACGAGCAGTACTTC.